This section outlines one T cell receptor beta chain sequence together with its context. The target antigen is unknown. The source of the sample is a study of naive and memory T cell subsets. The CDR3 contains 13 residues. CDR1 is MNHEY, CDR2 SVGAGI, per germline. The ends were cut back, 4 bases at V and 6 bases at J, with 9 bases in the middle. Two oligonucleotides, mixed equimolar, formed the beta constant-region primer covering TRBC1 and TRBC2. The ligated cDNA underwent four PCR rounds using SP2 and nested alpha and beta constant-region primers. In TCRdb, the UMI-ligation and nested PCR reads were re-called with MiXCR into one record per CDR3 protein. The table includes 120,000 to 150,000 distinct CDR3 sequences, approximately 21% detected once. Overall study results and limits: Especially in CD8 cells, naive repertoires contained a few larger clonotypes, possibly CD45RA-re-expressing memory cells. Findings for naive and memory subsets could not be checked against ground truth.

The receptor was isolated from a human donor in good health. V is TRBV6-5 and J is TRBJ2-2; possibly TRBD1 or TRBD2 for D (5 bases each). What was sequenced was naive CD8+ T cells from blood. In DNA, the CDR3 is TGTGCCAGCAGTTTGGGGGATGCCGGGGAGCTGTTTTTT. Translating it yields CASSLGDAGELFF.